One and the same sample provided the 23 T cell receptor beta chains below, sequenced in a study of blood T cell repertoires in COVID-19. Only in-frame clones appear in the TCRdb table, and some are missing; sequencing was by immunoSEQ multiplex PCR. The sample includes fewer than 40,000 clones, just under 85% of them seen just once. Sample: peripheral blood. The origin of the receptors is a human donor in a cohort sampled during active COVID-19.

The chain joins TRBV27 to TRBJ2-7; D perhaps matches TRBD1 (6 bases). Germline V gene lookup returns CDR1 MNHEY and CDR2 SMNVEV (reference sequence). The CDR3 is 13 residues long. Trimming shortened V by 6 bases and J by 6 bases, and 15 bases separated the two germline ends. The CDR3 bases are TGTGCCAGCAGGTGGTCAGGGGTTGGCGAGCAGTACTTC. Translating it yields CASRWSGVGEQYF.

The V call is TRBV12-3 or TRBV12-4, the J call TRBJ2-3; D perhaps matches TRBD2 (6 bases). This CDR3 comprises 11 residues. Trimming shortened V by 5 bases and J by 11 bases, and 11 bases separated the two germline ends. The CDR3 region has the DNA TGTGCCAGCAGTGAGACGGAGGGGCAGTATTTT. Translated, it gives CASSETEGQYF.

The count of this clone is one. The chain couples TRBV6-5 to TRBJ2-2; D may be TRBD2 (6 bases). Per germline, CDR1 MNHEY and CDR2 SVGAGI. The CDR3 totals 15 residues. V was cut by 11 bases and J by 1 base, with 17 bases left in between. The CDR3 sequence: CAACRVGGNTGELFF. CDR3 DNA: TGTGCCGCCTGTAGGGTCGGGGGGAACACCGGGGAGCTGTTTTTT.

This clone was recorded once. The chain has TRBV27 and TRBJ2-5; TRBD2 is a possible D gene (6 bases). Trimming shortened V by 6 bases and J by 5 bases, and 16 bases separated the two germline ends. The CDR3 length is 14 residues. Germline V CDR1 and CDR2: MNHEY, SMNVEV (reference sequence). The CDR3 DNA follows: TGTGCCAGCAGAGACGGGGGATCCGGGGAGACCCAGTACTTC. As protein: CASRDGGSGETQYF.

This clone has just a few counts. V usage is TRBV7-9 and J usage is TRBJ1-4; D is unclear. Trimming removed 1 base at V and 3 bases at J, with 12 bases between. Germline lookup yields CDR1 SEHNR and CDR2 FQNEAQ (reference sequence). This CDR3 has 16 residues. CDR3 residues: CASSLGFRGSNEKLFF. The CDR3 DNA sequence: TGTGCCAGCAGCTTAGGGTTTCGGGGTTCTAATGAAAAACTGTTTTTT.

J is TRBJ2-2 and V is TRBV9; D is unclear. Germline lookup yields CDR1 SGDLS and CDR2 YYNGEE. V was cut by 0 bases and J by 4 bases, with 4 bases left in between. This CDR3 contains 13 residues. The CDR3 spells CASSVAVTGELFF. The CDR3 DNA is TGTGCCAGCAGCGTAGCTGTCACCGGGGAGCTGTTTTTT. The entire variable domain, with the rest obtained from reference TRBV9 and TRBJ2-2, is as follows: DSGVTQTPKHLITATGQRVTLRCSPRSGDLSVYWYQQSLDQGLQFLIQYYNGEERAKGNILERFSAQQFPDLHSELNLSSLELGDSALYFCASSVAVTGELFFGEGSRLTVL.

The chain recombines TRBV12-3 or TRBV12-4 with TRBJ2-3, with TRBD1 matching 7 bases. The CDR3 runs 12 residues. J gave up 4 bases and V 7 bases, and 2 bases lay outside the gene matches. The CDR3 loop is CASKQGPDTQYF. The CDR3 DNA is TGTGCCAGCAAACAGGGGCCAGATACGCAGTATTTT.

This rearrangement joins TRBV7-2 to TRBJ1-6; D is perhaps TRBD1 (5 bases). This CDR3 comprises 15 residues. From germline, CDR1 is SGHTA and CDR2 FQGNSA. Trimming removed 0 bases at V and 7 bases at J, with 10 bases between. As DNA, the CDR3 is TGTGCCAGCAGCTTAGCGTCAGGGCCCAATTCACCCCTCCACTTT. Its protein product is CASSLASGPNSPLHF.

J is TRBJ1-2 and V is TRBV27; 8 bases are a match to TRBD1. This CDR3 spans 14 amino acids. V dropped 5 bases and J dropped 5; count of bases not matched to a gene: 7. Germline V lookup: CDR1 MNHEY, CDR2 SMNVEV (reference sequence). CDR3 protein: CASSRTGREYGYTF. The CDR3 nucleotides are TGTGCCAGCAGTAGGACAGGGCGGGAGTATGGCTACACCTTC.

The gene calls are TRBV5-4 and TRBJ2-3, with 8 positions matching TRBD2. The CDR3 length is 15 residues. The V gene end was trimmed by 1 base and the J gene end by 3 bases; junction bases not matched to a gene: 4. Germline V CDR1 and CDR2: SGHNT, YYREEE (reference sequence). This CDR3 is CASSLNRGGTDTQYF. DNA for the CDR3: TGTGCCAGCAGCTTGAACCGGGGGGGGACAGATACGCAGTATTTT.

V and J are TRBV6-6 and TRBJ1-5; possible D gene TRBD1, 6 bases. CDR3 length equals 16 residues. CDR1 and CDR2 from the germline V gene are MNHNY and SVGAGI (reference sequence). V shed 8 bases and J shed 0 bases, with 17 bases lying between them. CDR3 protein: CASLTGTSNSNQPQHF. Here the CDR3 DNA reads TGTGCCAGCTTGACAGGAACTTCAAATAGCAATCAGCCCCAGCATTTT.

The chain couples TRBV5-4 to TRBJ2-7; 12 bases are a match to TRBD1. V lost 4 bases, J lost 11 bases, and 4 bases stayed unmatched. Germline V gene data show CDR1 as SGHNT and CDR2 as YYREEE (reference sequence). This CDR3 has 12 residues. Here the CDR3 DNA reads TGTGCCAGCAGCGGGGGACAGGGGGCGGAGTACTTC. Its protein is CASSGGQGAEYF. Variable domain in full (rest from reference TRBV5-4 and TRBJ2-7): ETGVTQSPTHLIKTRGQQVTLRCSSQSGHNTVSWYQQALGQGPQFIFQYYREEENGRGNFPPRFSGLQFPNYSSELNVNALELDDSALYLCASSGGQGAEYFGPGTRLTVT.

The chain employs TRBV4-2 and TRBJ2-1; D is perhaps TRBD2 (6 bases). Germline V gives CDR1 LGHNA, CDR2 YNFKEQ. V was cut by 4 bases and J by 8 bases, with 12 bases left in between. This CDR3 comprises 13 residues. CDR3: CASSPSGVYEQFF. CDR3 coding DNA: TGTGCCAGCAGCCCCTCGGGGGTTTATGAGCAGTTCTTC.

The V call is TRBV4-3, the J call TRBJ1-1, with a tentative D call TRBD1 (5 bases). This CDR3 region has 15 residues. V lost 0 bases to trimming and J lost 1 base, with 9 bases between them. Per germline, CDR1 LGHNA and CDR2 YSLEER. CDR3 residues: CASSQEWQGNTEAFF. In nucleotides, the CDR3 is TGCGCCAGCAGCCAAGAATGGCAGGGGAACACTGAAGCTTTCTTT.

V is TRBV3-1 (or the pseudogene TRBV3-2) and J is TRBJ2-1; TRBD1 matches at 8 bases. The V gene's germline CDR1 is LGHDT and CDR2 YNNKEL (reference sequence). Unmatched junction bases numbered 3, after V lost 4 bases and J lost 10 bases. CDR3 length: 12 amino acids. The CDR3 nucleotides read TGTGCCAGCAGCCTACAGGGGGTGGAGCAGTTCTTC. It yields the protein CASSLQGVEQFF.

CDR3 coding DNA: TGTGCCAGAAGCCCGGACAGGAACGAGGGCTACACCTTC. Its translation: CARSPDRNEGYTF. The chain employs TRBV5-3 and TRBJ1-2; TRBD1 aligns across 7 bases. TRBV5-3 is an ORF, with its function uncertain. Trimming cost V 4 bases and J 8 bases; bases outside gene matches: 8. This CDR3 is 13 amino acids long.

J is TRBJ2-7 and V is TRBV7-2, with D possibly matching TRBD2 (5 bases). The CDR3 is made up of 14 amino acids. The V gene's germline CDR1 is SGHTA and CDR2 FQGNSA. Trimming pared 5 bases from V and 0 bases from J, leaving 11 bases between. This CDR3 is CASSPRTGSYEQYF. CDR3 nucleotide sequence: TGTGCCAGCAGCCCTCGGACTGGCTCCTACGAGCAGTACTTC.

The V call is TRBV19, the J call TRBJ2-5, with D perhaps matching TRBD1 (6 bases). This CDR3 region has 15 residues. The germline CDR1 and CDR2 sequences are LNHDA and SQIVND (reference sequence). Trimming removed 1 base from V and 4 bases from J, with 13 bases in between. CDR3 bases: TGTGCCAGTAGTATAGGGGACACCGTCGGAGAGACCCAGTACTTC. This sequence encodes CASSIGDTVGETQYF.

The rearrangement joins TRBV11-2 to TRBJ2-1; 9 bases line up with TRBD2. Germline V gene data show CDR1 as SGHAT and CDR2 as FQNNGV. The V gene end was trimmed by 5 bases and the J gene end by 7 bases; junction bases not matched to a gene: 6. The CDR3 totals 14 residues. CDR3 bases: TGTGCCAGCAGCATTAGCGGGGGCCAGAATGAGCAGTTCTTC. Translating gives CASSISGGQNEQFF.

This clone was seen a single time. CDR3: CASSPPGQGSFGYTF. CDR3 nucleotides: TGTGCCAGCAGCCCTCCGGGACAGGGTTCATTTGGCTACACCTTC. The chain links TRBV7-2 to TRBJ1-2; 9 positions match TRBD1. With V trimmed by 5 bases and J by 7 bases, 11 bases remained unmatched. The CDR3 contains 15 residues. CDR1 SGHTA and CDR2 FQGNSA come from the germline V gene. Full variable domain (rest looked up from reference TRBV7-2 and TRBJ1-2): GAGVSQSPSNKVTEKGKDVELRCDPISGHTALYWYRQSLGQGLEFLIYFQGNSAPDKSGLPSDRFSAERTGGSVSTLTIQRTQQEDSAVYLCASSPPGQGSFGYTFGSGTRLTVV.

CDR3 in amino acids: CAWYGPDRSTDTQYF. The CDR3 DNA sequence: TGTGCCTGGTACGGCCCAGACAGGAGCACAGATACGCAGTATTTT. The rearrangement links TRBV30 to TRBJ2-3, with D possibly being TRBD1 (6 bases). The V and J ends lost 5 bases and 0 bases respectively, with 15 bases between them. Germline-derived CDR1 and CDR2 are GTSNPN and SVGIG (reference sequence). The CDR3 has 15 amino acids.

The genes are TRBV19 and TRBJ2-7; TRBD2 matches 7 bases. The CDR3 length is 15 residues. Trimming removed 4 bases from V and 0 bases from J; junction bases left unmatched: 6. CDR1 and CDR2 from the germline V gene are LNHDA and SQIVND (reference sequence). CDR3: CASSTGTTPSYEQYF. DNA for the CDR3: TGTGCCAGTAGTACCGGGACTACTCCCTCCTACGAGCAGTACTTC.

CDR3 DNA: TGTGCCAGCTCACCACCGGAGGGGTATAATTCACCCCTCCACTTT. This sequence encodes CASSPPEGYNSPLHF. The chain employs TRBV18 and TRBJ1-6; TRBD1 is a possible D gene (5 bases). This CDR3 spans 15 amino acids. CDR1 and CDR2 from the germline V gene are KGHSH and LQKENI. V was pared by 0 bases and J by 4 bases, with 7 bases between.